This T cell receptor (beta chain) derives from a study of tumor and adjacent non-tumor tissue in lung cancer. The overall study: Some 4.1 million productive TCRbeta reads were obtained per sample on average.

This clonotype is labeled medium-sized. Antigen unknown. No cell sorting was done before RNA was extracted from the tissue. The normal lung tissue was taken more than 3 cm from the tumor edge. Points from the study as a whole: Top 100 clones took a larger repertoire share in normal lung.

The library came from three nested PCR rounds adapted from ARM-PCR protocols. In TCRdb, the multiplex PCR reads were re-called with MiXCR into one record per CDR3 protein. The sample records about 110,000 distinct CDR3 sequences, under 65% being singletons. Input material: distant non-tumor lung tissue. The receptor was isolated from a man in his sixties with non-small cell lung cancer.

CDR3 bases: TGTGCCAGCAGCTTAGCAACAGGGGCTGAAGCTTTCTTT. Protein sequence: CASSLATGAEAFF. J is TRBJ1-1 and V is TRBV11-2; 7 bases are a match to TRBD1. The germline V gene encodes CDR1 SGHAT and CDR2 FQNNGV. CDR3 size: 13 residues. Trimming removed 1 base from V and 6 bases from J; junction bases left unmatched: 2.